This T cell receptor beta chain was sequenced in a study of shared clonotypes between healthy human individuals. Whole-study findings and limits: Rarefaction demonstrated incomplete sorted-subset sequencing despite large depth. Around 5.4% of naive CD4 clonotypes were common to several donors.

Comment on this clone: Its antigen remains unidentified.

It was 150 to 200 ng DNA, around 32,000 T cell genomes, that sorted-subset replicate PCRs used. Only in-frame clones appear in the TCRdb table, and some are missing; sequencing was by immunoSEQ multiplex PCR. In the table there are about 2.3 million clones, approximately 95% of which are singletons. CDR3 length: 13 residues. The germline V gene has CDR1 SGHDN and CDR2 FVKESK. V was pared by 0 bases and J by 9 bases, with 9 bases between. The material sequenced was naive CD4+ T cells from PBMCs. Described subset: CD45RA+ positively selected. The sequence came from a man younger than 35 in good health. Some clones in this sample may be carry-over from other donors' samples. The rearrangement uses TRBV14 and TRBJ2-1; TRBD2 is a possible D gene (5 bases). In DNA, the CDR3 is TGTGCCAGCAGCCAAGACAGGAGGAGTGAGCAGTTCTTC. Translation: CASSQDRRSEQFF.